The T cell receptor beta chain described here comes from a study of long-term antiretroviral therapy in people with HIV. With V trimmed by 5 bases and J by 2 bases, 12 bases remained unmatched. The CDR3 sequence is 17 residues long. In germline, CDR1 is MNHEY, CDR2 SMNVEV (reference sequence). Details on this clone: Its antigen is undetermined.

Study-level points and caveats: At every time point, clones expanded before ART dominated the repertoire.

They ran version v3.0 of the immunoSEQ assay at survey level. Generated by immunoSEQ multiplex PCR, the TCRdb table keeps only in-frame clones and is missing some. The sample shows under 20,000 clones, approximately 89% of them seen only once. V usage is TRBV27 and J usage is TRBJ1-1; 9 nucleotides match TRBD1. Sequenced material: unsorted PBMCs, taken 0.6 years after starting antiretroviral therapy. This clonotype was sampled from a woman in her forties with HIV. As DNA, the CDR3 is TGTGCCAGCAGTGAAATAACCGGGACAGGGAAAAACACTGAAGCTTTCTTT. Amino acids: CASSEITGTGKNTEAFF.